These 13 T cell receptor beta chains came from one sample sequenced in a study of neoadjuvant anti-PD-1 for oral cavity cancer. Clones were sequenced by immunoSEQ multiplex PCR, and TCRdb holds only the in-frame ones, with some missing. In the table there are almost 6,000 clones, approximately 59% of which are singletons. Time point: after neoadjuvant nivolumab, at surgical resection. The material was tumor tissue, obtained after nivolumab (anti-PD-1) treatment. These receptors were collected from a person between 40 and 80 years old with oral cavity squamous cell carcinoma.

A few counts support this clone. The chain links TRBV28 to TRBJ1-2; no firm D call. Trimming pared 5 bases from V and 2 bases from J, leaving 9 bases between. The CDR3 has 13 residues. The germline V gene encodes CDR1 MDHEN and CDR2 SYDVKM. CDR3 in DNA: TGTGCCAGCAGTCCCGGAGTGAACTATGGCTACACCTTC. The encoded protein is CASSPGVNYGYTF.

This clone was seen just once. This chain connects TRBV6-4 to TRBJ1-3, with D unresolved. The CDR3 is 15 amino acids. The germline V gene encodes CDR1 MRHNA and CDR2 SNTAGT. V lost 10 bases and J lost 4, with 20 bases in between. CDR3 region: CATPSVRRKGNTIYF. CDR3 in DNA: TGTGCCACTCCGAGTGTAAGAAGGAAAGGAAACACCATATATTTT.

This clone has more than one count but fewer than ten. The J gene is TRBJ2-7, the V gene TRBV6-6; no clear D. The V end was cut by 0 bases, the J end by 6 bases, with 9 bases between. The CDR3 is 13 amino acids. CDR1 and CDR2 from the germline V gene are MNHNY and SVGAGI (reference sequence). In nucleotides, the CDR3 is TGTGCCAGCAGTTACTCTCTAGATTTCGAGCAGTACTTC. It translates to CASSYSLDFEQYF.

The chain combines TRBV18 with TRBJ1-2; 8 nucleotides align to TRBD1. V lost 3 bases, J lost 7 bases, and 7 bases stayed unmatched. This CDR3 is built from 14 residues. CDR1 is KGHSH and CDR2 is LQKENI in the germline V gene. The CDR3 sequence is CASSPQTGVGGYTF. The CDR3, as DNA: TGTGCCAGCTCACCTCAGACAGGGGTCGGTGGCTACACCTTC.

The CDR3 DNA is TGCGCCAGCAGCTCCCGGGACAGGGCTAACGGGGAGCTGTTTTTT. It encodes CASSSRDRANGELFF. J is TRBJ2-2 and V is TRBV5-1; 9 bases agree with TRBD1. Germline V lookup: CDR1 SGHRS, CDR2 YFSETQ. Losses at the gene ends were 3 bases for V and 7 bases for J; bases not matched to a gene: 7. CDR3 size: 15 residues.

The V call is TRBV27, the J call TRBJ2-6, with D tentatively TRBD1 or TRBD2 (5 bases each). This CDR3 region has 17 residues. Trimming took 6 bases from V and 1 from J, leaving 16 bases between them. Germline V lookup: CDR1 MNHEY, CDR2 SMNVEV (reference sequence). The CDR3 reads CASRRGTYESGANVLTF. The CDR3 DNA follows: TGTGCCAGCAGGAGAGGGACCTATGAATCTGGGGCCAACGTCCTGACTTTC.

This chain links TRBV18 with TRBJ1-2; 9 nucleotides agree with TRBD1. Looked up from germline, CDR1 is KGHSH and CDR2 is LQKENI. V lost 3 bases to trimming and J lost 4 bases; unmatched junction nucleotides: 9. This CDR3 region has 16 residues. CDR3 bases: TGTGCCAGCTCACCGAACCCGACAGGGGGTGCCTATGGCTACACCTTC. Encoded protein: CASSPNPTGGAYGYTF. Full variable domain (missing parts from reference TRBV18 and TRBJ1-2): NAGVMQNPRHLVRRRGQEARLRCSPMKGHSHVYWYRQLPEEGLKFMVYLQKENIIDESGMPKERFSAEFPKEGPSILRIQQVVRGDSAAYFCASSPNPTGGAYGYTFGSGTRLTVV.

In this sample, this clone turned up a few times. The genes are TRBV7-9 and TRBJ2-5; a possible D gene is TRBD2 (5 bases). Trimming removed 4 bases at V and 4 bases at J, with 16 bases between. Looked up from germline, CDR1 is SEHNR and CDR2 is FQNEAQ (reference sequence). The CDR3 runs to 15 residues. CDR3 sequence: CASSSLWGARETQYF. The CDR3 DNA follows: TGTGCCAGCAGCTCCCTGTGGGGAGCGAGAGAGACCCAGTACTTC. Full variable domain (missing parts from reference TRBV7-9 and TRBJ2-5): DTGVSQNPRHKITKRGQNVTFRCDPISEHNRLYWYRQTLGQGPEFLTYFQNEAQLEKSRLLSDRFSAERPKGSFSTLEIQRTEQGDSAMYLCASSSLWGARETQYFGPGTRLLVL.

This clone has a handful of counts. This sequence joins TRBV7-9 and TRBJ2-7, with 9 positions matching TRBD1. Germline CDR1 and CDR2: SEHNR and FQNEAQ (reference sequence). CDR3 length: 15 amino acids. V lost 5 bases and J lost 5; bases outside the gene matches: 10. CDR3 residues: CASSGTGTGKNEQYF. CDR3 bases: TGTGCCAGCAGCGGAACCGGGACAGGGAAGAACGAGCAGTACTTC.

This rearrangement joins TRBV19 to TRBJ2-3; D remains unclear. The CDR3 runs to 13 residues. Germline V gene data show CDR1 as LNHDA and CDR2 as SQIVND (reference sequence). Trimming pared 1 base from V and 4 bases from J, leaving 6 bases between. The CDR3 sequence: CASSIGLADTQYF. As DNA, the CDR3 is TGTGCCAGTAGTATAGGGCTAGCAGATACGCAGTATTTT. The full variable domain, completed using reference TRBV19 and TRBJ2-3, is DGGITQSPKYLFRKEGQNVTLSCEQNLNHDAMYWYRQDPGQGLRLIYYSQIVNDFQKGDIAEGYSVSREKKESFPLTVTSAQKNPTAFYLCASSIGLADTQYFGPGTRLTVL.

The chain employs TRBV6-1 and TRBJ1-2, with D unresolved. The V gene lost 3 bases and the J gene lost 4 bases, with 6 bases spanning the gap. The CDR3 is 12 amino acids. Germline V CDR1 and CDR2: MNHNS, SASEGT. The CDR3 is CASSDSGYGYTF. CDR3 in DNA: TGTGCCAGCAGTGATTCGGGCTATGGCTACACCTTC.

The rearrangement joins TRBV11-2 to TRBJ1-2; 9 bases line up with TRBD1. Trimming took 3 bases from V and 4 from J; bases not matched to a gene: 9. The germline V gene encodes CDR1 SGHAT and CDR2 FQNNGV. This CDR3 contains 16 residues. The CDR3 DNA is TGTGCCAGCAGCTTCACAGGGGGCGGGTGGGGCTATGGCTACACCTTC. Its protein is CASSFTGGGWGYGYTF.

This rearrangement joins TRBV18 to TRBJ2-6; the match to TRBD1 covers 10 bases. The germline gives CDR1 KGHSH, CDR2 LQKENI. With 1 base clipped from V and 6 bases from J, the junction kept 18 bases outside the gene matches. CDR3 length: 21 amino acids. The chain's CDR3 is CASSPLVFGTGALPLANVLTF. The CDR3 nucleotides read TGTGCCAGCTCACCACTCGTGTTCGGGACAGGGGCGCTTCCTCTGGCCAACGTCCTGACTTTC. The variable domain in full, with the rest retrieved from reference TRBV18 and TRBJ2-6, is NAGVMQNPRHLVRRRGQEARLRCSPMKGHSHVYWYRQLPEEGLKFMVYLQKENIIDESGMPKERFSAEFPKEGPSILRIQQVVRGDSAAYFCASSPLVFGTGALPLANVLTFGAGSRLTVL.